This is a list of T cell receptor beta chains from one sample in a study of cytomegalovirus exposure and HLA in healthy donors. Some clones are missing from TCRdb's copy, which holds only in-frame ones; the method was immunoSEQ multiplex PCR. The sample has 90,000 to 140,000 clones, 78% seen once; the top ten hold roughly 1.3%. The sequenced sample consisted of PBMCs. Receptor source: a man between 25 and 39 years old in good health and CMV-seronegative. CDR3s include the opening cysteine and the closing phenylalanine or tryptophan.

>TRBV5-1
CASSVGQGYNEQFF
>TRBV28
CASSGRGQGAYEQYF
>TRBV7-2
CASSSFSGGVVTYEQYF
>TRBV7-2
CASSLAGASTDTQYF
>TRBV9
CASSVDSGVVQPQHF
>TRBV9
CASSSGQGYTEAFF
>TRBV6-5
CASSFIGQLNTEAFF
>TRBV29-1
CSTKAGTANYGYTF
>TRBV6-6
CASSYTGRRTDTQYF
>TRBV5-1
CATRQGLNSPLHF
>TRBV6-6
CASRAAALLTEAFF
>TRBV30
CAWSTGPATIYF
>TRBV30
CAWSEPSTDTQYF
>TRBV10-3
CAIKHGQANTEAFF
>TRBV18
CASSPRDMRNIQYF
>TRBV10-3
CAIKEGQRTTQYF
>TRBV7-8
CASSFTTSGNTGELFF
>TRBV7-6
CASSPIQETQYF
>TRBV6-1
CASSGGTGPYEQYF
>TRBV5-4
CASSWGEGPGETQYF
>TRBV6-5
CASSMSGTAYEQYF
>TRBV5-1
CASSLGLAGSTDTQYF
>TRBV19
CASSIFGTANTEAFF
>TRBV6-1
CASGTSGALDTQYF
>TRBV7-9
CASSPRGAGGYTF
>TRBV10-3
CAISRWGGSLGGEQFF
>TRBV5-5
CASSLTALAENIQYF
>TRBV5-1
CASSLEPGTETQYF
>TRBV13
CASSPATGFYEQYF
>TRBV15
CATSRGTDSYEQYF
>TRBV7-2
CASSLDRGPQETQYF
>TRBV2
CASSDPGAGANVLTF
>TRBV27
CASSLGLAGGMGNHEQYF
>TRBV6-5
CASSSGVQETQYF
>TRBV4-3
CASSPHVITERGDNEQFF
>TRBV4-3
CASSQADRGYGYTF
>TRBV19
CASSEVEHTEAFF
>TRBV28
CASSLGAHLSYNEQFF
>TRBV30
CAWSPLGASNQPQHF
>TRBV7-9
CASSFRQEGSPLHF
>TRBV5-1
CASSPSGGRGETQYF
>TRBV2
CASSERSRSGTHYEQYF
>TRBV10-1
CASSESQGAGFNEQFF
>TRBV5-4
CASSLADRRHEQYF
>TRBV7-2
CASSFGGFTGELFF
>TRBV5-1
CASSLTGGRGNEQFF
>TRBV6-5
CASMTLYGDYGYTF
>TRBV4-1
CASSHRGYTEAFF
>TRBV4-1
CASSEGTGPYEQYF
>TRBV7-2
CASSLSRGGGYGYTF
>TRBV25-1
CASSLTGIGYTF
>TRBV6-1
CASSGADPSYEQYF
>TRBV7-2
CASSWSGQGVNTEAFF
>TRBV28
CASGTSGTASTGELFF
>TRBV28
CASSPLGQDNEQFF